This T cell receptor beta chain was profiled in a study of shared clonotypes between healthy human individuals. At the level of the study: Three CD4 naive, three CD4 memory, two CD8 naive and one CD8 memory plate were used per donor.

The study's findings and limits: What naive subsets generally showed was a larger estimated richness than memory subsets showed.

The genomic DNA of each subset was split evenly across several immunoSEQ plates. Data came from immunoSEQ multiplex PCR; TCRdb stores just in-frame clones and leaves some out. The sample lists about 1 million clones, around 76% seen once, with about 1.4% in the top ten. On this clone itself: Its antigen remains unknown.

The clonotype was recovered from a man younger than 35 in good health. The sequenced sample consisted of memory CD4+ T cells sorted from blood. Subset here: CD45RA-negative fraction.

CDR3 sequence reads: CASSAGDRYGYTF. The CDR3 DNA reads TGTGCCAGCAGTGCCGGAGATAGGTATGGCTACACCTTC. The chain combines TRBV25-1 with TRBJ1-2; D gene uncertain. The CDR3 totals 13 residues. The V end was cut by 4 bases, the J end by 5 bases, with 11 bases between. Germline V CDR1 and CDR2: MGHDK, SYGVNS.